The 16 T cell receptor beta chains given below trace back to one sample, sequenced in a study of beta chain features in type 1 diabetes. As every portion of the isolated RNA was reverse transcribed, the sequencing read expressed TCRB transcripts. Data came from immunoSEQ multiplex PCR; TCRdb stores just in-frame clones and leaves some out. The table lists under 900,000 clones, 15% to 20% of them singletons. Sequenced: naive CD4+ T cells from blood. The source of these receptors is a woman aged 18-30 years in good health.

The V gene is TRBV18, the J gene TRBJ2-7, with TRBD1 as a possible D gene (6 bases). Trimming pared 6 bases from V and 3 bases from J, leaving 15 bases between. Germline V gene lookup returns CDR1 KGHSH and CDR2 LQKENI. CDR3 length equals 14 residues. CDR3 coding DNA: TGTGCCAGCTCGCGAACATTACAGGGCTACGAGCAGTACTTC. As protein: CASSRTLQGYEQYF.

This clone was seen a few times. Here the CDR3 DNA reads TGTGCCAGCAGTGCTACAGGGCCCACTGAAGCTTTCTTT. It encodes CASSATGPTEAFF. This chain links TRBV25-1 with TRBJ1-1; a possible D gene is TRBD1 (6 bases). Germline V CDR1 and CDR2: MGHDK, SYGVNS. V lost 4 bases and J lost 4, with 10 bases in between. This CDR3 has 13 amino acids.

Only a few counts were recorded for this clone. This chain joins TRBV7-9 and TRBJ2-1; 8 bases align to TRBD1. Germline CDR1 is SEHNR and CDR2 is FQNEAQ (reference sequence). V dropped 1 base and J dropped 9; count of bases not matched to a gene: 5. The CDR3 totals 14 residues. The CDR3, as DNA: TGTGCCAGCAGCTTAGGACAGGGGCAGGGTGAGCAGTTCTTC. Its protein product is CASSLGQGQGEQFF.

This clone was found a few times. The gene calls are TRBV18 and TRBJ2-1; TRBD2 agrees at 9 bases. CDR1 and CDR2 from the germline V gene are KGHSH and LQKENI. With 3 bases clipped from V and 4 bases from J, the junction kept 1 base outside the gene matches. There are 14 residues in the CDR3. CDR3: CASSPGLAYNEQFF. CDR3 DNA sequence: TGTGCCAGCTCACCCGGACTAGCGTACAATGAGCAGTTCTTC. The full variable domain, with the rest looked up from reference TRBV18 and TRBJ2-1, is NAGVMQNPRHLVRRRGQEARLRCSPMKGHSHVYWYRQLPEEGLKFMVYLQKENIIDESGMPKERFSAEFPKEGPSILRIQQVVRGDSAAYFCASSPGLAYNEQFFGPGTRLTVL.

This clone was seen only a few times. J is TRBJ2-7 and V is TRBV7-8; 8 bases agree with TRBD1. Unmatched junction bases numbered 9, after V lost 5 bases and J lost 3 bases. Per germline, CDR1 SGHVS and CDR2 FQNEAQ. This CDR3 comprises 15 residues. For the CDR3, the DNA is TGTGCCAGCAGCCCCCAGGGGGCTCAATTCTACGAGCAGTACTTC. Its protein product is CASSPQGAQFYEQYF.

The chain has TRBV18 and TRBJ1-5; 12 positions agree with TRBD1. The CDR3 loop spans 16 amino acids. Germline assignment: CDR1 KGHSH and CDR2 LQKENI. V was pared by 0 bases and J by 7 bases, with 4 bases of the junction left unmatched. CDR3: CASSPPSGTGGQPQHF. CDR3 in DNA: TGTGCCAGCTCACCACCATCCGGGACAGGGGGCCAGCCCCAGCATTTT.

The chain employs TRBV6-5 and TRBJ2-5, with D possibly matching TRBD1 (5 bases). The germline V gene encodes CDR1 MNHEY and CDR2 SVGAGI. Trimming stripped 0 bases from V and 0 bases from J, with 11 bases between. This CDR3 has 16 amino acids. The CDR3 region is CASSYSDTLYQETQYF. The CDR3 DNA is TGTGCCAGCAGTTACTCGGACACGTTGTACCAAGAGACCCAGTACTTC.

V gene TRBV7-2 combines with J gene TRBJ1-4, with D perhaps TRBD1 (6 bases). This CDR3 is built from 15 residues. The V end was cut by 4 bases, the J end by 5 bases, with 14 bases between. Germline V CDR1 and CDR2: SGHTA, FQGNSA. The CDR3 DNA sequence: TGTGCCAGCAGCTACGTAGCAGGGGAAAATGAAAAACTGTTTTTT. Protein: CASSYVAGENEKLFF.

This clone has more than one count but fewer than ten. V usage is TRBV29-1 and J usage is TRBJ2-1, with 7 bases that match TRBD1. The junction had 3 bases not matched to a gene; V was cut back by 4 bases and J by 0 bases. Germline values: CDR1 SQVTM, CDR2 ANQGSEA. The CDR3 has 14 residues. The DNA of the CDR3 is TGCAGCGTTGGCAGGGGGAGCTCCTACAATGAGCAGTTCTTC. Protein: CSVGRGSSYNEQFF.

This chain uses TRBV9 with TRBJ1-4, with D perhaps matching TRBD1 (5 bases). This CDR3 region has 14 residues. The V and J ends lost 4 bases and 8 bases respectively, with 15 bases between them. Germline CDR1 and CDR2: SGDLS and YYNGEE. The CDR3: CASSPRGRGEKLFF. The CDR3 DNA reads TGTGCCAGCAGCCCCCGCGGGCGGGGCGAAAAACTGTTTTTT.

This clone was detected only a few times. V gene TRBV25-1 combines with J gene TRBJ2-2; 14 positions match TRBD2. CDR1 MGHDK and CDR2 SYGVNS come from the germline V gene. The trim removed 7 bases at V and 8 bases at J, leaving 9 bases unmatched. This CDR3 is 16 amino acids long. CDR3: CASTPIGTSGSGELFF. CDR3 coding DNA: TGTGCCAGCACCCCTATTGGGACTAGCGGGAGTGGGGAGCTGTTTTTT.

This clone has more than one count but fewer than ten. The chain carries TRBV28 and TRBJ2-4; D remains unclear. CDR3 length: 11 residues. The V gene lost 6 bases and the J gene lost 14 bases, with 14 bases spanning the gap. The V gene's germline CDR1 is MDHEN and CDR2 SYDVKM. The CDR3 region is CASSHGVVKYF. CDR3 in DNA: TGTGCCAGCAGCCATGGGGTGGTGAAGTACTTC.

The gene calls are TRBV28 and TRBJ2-7; weak D call: TRBD2 (6 bases). Between the trimmed V and J ends, which lost 6 bases and 0 bases, there was a span of 15 bases. CDR3 length: 15 amino acids. Looked up from germline, CDR1 is MDHEN and CDR2 is SYDVKM. CDR3 in DNA: TGTGCCAGCAGCCCCGGGGGTGCGCGCTCCTACGAGCAGTACTTC. It specifies CASSPGGARSYEQYF.

This clone was counted a few times. The chain is built from TRBV7-9 and TRBJ2-1; D is undetermined. CDR1 SEHNR and CDR2 FQNEAQ come from the germline V gene (reference sequence). V lost 2 bases and J 0 bases, leaving 8 bases between the germline ends. The CDR3 has 15 amino acids. The chain's CDR3 is CASSLRVSSYNEQFF. The CDR3 DNA reads as TGTGCCAGCAGCTTAAGGGTGAGCTCCTACAATGAGCAGTTCTTC.

The V and J genes are TRBV19 and TRBJ1-5, with TRBD1 matching over 11 bases. The trim removed 4 bases at V and 5 bases at J, leaving 4 bases unmatched. The CDR3 extends over 15 amino acids. From germline, CDR1 is LNHDA and CDR2 SQIVND (reference sequence). The CDR3 coding sequence is TGTGCCAGTAGTACGGACAGGGGGCAGGATCAGCCCCAGCATTTT. Encoded protein: CASSTDRGQDQPQHF.

The chain couples TRBV4-1 to TRBJ1-4; D gene unclear. Germline lookup yields CDR1 MGHRA and CDR2 YSYEKL. The germline V and J ends were trimmed by 3 bases and 0 bases, with 11 bases remaining between them. The CDR3 extends over 16 amino acids. In DNA form, the CDR3 reads TGCGCCAGCAGCCATTTCAGGAAAGCAACTAATGAAAAACTGTTTTTT. Protein: CASSHFRKATNEKLFF.